This T cell receptor beta chain was obtained from a study of blood T cell repertoires in COVID-19. Study summary: COVID-19 samples collected from the United States, Italy and Spain covered acute and convalescent phases. Nucleic acid was either cDNA or gDNA, and it came from T cells, B-cell-depleted T cells, or PBMCs.

Trimming cost V 5 bases and J 10 bases; bases outside gene matches: 3. There are 12 residues in the CDR3. As handled by the study authors: Reference gene primer amplification gave estimated nucleated cell counts. The method was immunoSEQ multiplex PCR; TCRdb's version includes in-frame clones alone and lacks a portion of them. Clone size and the V and J calls come from that table; the DNA yielded D and trimming. In the table there are 150,000 to 200,000 clones, approximately 79% of which are singletons. V usage is TRBV12-3 or TRBV12-4 and J usage is TRBJ1-2, with 11 nucleotides matching TRBD1. The sequenced sample consisted of peripheral blood. The source is a woman of 80 years or more with acute or convalescent COVID-19. The CDR3 sequence: CASSGTGGDYTF. DNA for the CDR3: TGTGCCAGCAGTGGGACAGGGGGGGACTACACCTTC.